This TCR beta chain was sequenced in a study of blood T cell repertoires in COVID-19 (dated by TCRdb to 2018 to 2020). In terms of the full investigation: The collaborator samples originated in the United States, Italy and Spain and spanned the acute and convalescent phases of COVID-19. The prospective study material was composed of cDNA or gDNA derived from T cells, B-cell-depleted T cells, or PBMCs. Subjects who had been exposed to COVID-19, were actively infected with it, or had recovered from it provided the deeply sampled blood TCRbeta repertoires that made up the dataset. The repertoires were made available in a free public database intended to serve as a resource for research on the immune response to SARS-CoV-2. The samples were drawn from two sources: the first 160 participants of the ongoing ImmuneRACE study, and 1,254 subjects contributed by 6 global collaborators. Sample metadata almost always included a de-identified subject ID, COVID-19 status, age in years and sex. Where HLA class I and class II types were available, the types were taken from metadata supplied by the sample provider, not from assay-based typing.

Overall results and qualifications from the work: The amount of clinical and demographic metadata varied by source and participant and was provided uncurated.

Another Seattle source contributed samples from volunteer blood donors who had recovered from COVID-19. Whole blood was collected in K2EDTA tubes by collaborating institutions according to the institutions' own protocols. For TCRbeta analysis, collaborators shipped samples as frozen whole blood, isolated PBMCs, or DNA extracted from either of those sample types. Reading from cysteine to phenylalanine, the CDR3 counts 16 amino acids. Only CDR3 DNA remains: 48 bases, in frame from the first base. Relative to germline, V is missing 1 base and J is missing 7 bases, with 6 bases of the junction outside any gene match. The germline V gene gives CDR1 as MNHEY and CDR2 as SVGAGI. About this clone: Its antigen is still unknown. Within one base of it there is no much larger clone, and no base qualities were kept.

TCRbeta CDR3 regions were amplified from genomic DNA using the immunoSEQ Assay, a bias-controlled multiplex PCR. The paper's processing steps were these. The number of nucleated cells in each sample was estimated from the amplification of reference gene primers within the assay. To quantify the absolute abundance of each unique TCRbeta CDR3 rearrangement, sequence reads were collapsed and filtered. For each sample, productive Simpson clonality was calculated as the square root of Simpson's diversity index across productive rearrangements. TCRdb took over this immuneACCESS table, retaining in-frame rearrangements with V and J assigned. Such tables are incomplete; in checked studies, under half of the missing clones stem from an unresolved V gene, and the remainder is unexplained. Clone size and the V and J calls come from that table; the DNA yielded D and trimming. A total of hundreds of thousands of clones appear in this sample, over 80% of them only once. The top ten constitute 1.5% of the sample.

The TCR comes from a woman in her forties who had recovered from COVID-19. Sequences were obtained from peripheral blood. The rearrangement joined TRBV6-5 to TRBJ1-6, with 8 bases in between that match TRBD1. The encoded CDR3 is CASSYLPGTGNSPLHF. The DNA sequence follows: TGTGCCAGCAGTTACTTGCCCGGGACAGGCAATTCACCCCTCCACTTT.